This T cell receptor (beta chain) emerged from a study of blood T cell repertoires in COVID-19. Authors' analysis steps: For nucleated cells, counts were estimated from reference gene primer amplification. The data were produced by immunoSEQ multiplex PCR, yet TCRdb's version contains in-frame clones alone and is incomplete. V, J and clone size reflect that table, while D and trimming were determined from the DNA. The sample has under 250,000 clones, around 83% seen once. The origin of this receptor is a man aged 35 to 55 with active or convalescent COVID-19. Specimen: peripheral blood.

CDR3 coding DNA: TGTGCCAGTAGTTTCGGGGGAGTGAGGACTGAAGCTTTCTTT. This sequence encodes CASSFGGVRTEAFF. This rearrangement joins TRBV19 to TRBJ1-1; the D gene is possibly TRBD1 (5 bases). Germline values: CDR1 LNHDA, CDR2 SQIVND (reference sequence). This CDR3 region has 14 residues. The germline V and J ends were trimmed by 5 bases and 5 bases, with 15 bases remaining between them.